The 5 T cell receptor beta chains below were found in one sample sequenced in a study of identifying expanded T cells in peripheral blood. The protocol was immunoSEQ multiplex PCR, while the TCRdb copy is restricted to in-frame clones and leaves out a portion. This sample carries some 81,000 clones, almost 85% of them seen once, and the ten largest clones take about 20%. The material sequenced was blood. These receptors all stem from a person aged 18 to 75 in good health.

This clone was observed a single time. The chain couples TRBV6-5 to TRBJ1-1, with D possibly TRBD1 on 6 matching bases. This CDR3 is built from 12 residues. V was trimmed by 2 bases and J by 7 bases, leaving 8 bases between them. Germline V gene sequence: CDR1 MNHEY, CDR2 SVGAGI. The CDR3 is CASSYTRGEAFF. DNA of the CDR3: TGTGCCAGCAGTTACACCAGGGGTGAAGCTTTCTTT.

The chain has TRBV19 and TRBJ1-1; TRBD1 might be the D (5 bases). Germline values: CDR1 LNHDA, CDR2 SQIVND (reference sequence). V lost 8 bases and J lost 5, with 15 bases in between. This CDR3 has 13 residues. CDR3 residues: CASVGTVGTEAFF. In DNA form, the CDR3 reads TGTGCCAGTGTCGGGACCGTAGGGACTGAAGCTTTCTTT. Variable domain in full (rest from reference TRBV19 and TRBJ1-1): DGGITQSPKYLFRKEGQNVTLSCEQNLNHDAMYWYRQDPGQGLRLIYYSQIVNDFQKGDIAEGYSVSREKKESFPLTVTSAQKNPTAFYLCASVGTVGTEAFFGQGTRLTVV.

The gene calls are TRBV4-3 and TRBJ2-1, with TRBD2 matching 7 bases. The V gene end was trimmed by 1 base and the J gene end by 2 bases; junction bases not matched to a gene: 2. CDR3 length: 15 residues. Looked up from germline, CDR1 is LGHNA and CDR2 is YSLEER. As DNA, the CDR3 is TGCGCCAGCAGCCAAGGGGGGACTACCTACAATGAGCAGTTCTTC. It specifies CASSQGGTTYNEQFF.

As regards this clone: The sample has other DNA sequences that encode this CDR3 too. This chain connects TRBV28 to TRBJ1-2; D ambiguous. The CDR3 runs to 13 residues. Germline V gene data show CDR1 as MDHEN and CDR2 as SYDVKM. V lost 5 bases, J lost 2 bases, and 9 bases lay in between. DNA of the CDR3: TGTGCCAGCAGTCTTGACGGAAACTATGGCTACACCTTC. This translates into CASSLDGNYGYTF.

The chain is built from TRBV7-2 and TRBJ2-1, with TRBD2 as a possible D gene (6 bases). CDR3 length: 17 residues. Trimming shortened V by 4 bases and J by 5 bases, and 21 bases separated the two germline ends. The germline CDR1 and CDR2 sequences are SGHTA and FQGNSA. The CDR3 region is CASSSQGLNEGHNEQFF. The DNA for the CDR3 is TGTGCCAGCAGCTCCCAAGGACTAAACGAAGGCCACAATGAGCAGTTCTTC.